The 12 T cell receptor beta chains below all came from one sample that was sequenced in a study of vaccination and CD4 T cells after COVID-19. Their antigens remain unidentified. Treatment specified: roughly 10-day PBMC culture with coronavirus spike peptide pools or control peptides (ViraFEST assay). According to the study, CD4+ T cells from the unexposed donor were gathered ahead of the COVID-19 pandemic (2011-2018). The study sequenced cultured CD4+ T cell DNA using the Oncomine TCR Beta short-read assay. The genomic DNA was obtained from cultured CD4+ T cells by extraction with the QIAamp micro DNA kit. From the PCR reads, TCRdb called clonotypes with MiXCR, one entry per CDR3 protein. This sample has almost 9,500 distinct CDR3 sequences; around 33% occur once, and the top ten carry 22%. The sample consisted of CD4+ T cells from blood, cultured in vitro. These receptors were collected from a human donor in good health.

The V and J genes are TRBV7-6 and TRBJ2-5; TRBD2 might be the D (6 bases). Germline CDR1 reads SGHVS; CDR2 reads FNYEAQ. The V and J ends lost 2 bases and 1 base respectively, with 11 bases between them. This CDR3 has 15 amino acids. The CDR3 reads CASSLTGTRQETQYF. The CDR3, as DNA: TGTGCCAGCAGCTTAACCGGGACTCGCCAAGAGACCCAGTACTTC.

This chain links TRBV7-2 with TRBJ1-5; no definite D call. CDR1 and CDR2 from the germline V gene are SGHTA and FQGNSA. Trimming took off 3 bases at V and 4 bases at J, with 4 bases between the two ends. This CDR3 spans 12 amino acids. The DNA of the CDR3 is TGTGCCAGCAGCTTTCAAAATCAGCCCCAGCATTTT. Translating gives CASSFQNQPQHF.

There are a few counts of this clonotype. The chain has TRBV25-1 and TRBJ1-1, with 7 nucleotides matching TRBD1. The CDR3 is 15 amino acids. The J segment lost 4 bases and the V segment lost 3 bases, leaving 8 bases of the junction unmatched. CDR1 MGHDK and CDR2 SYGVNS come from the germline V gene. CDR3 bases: TGTGCCAGCAGTGACTATCGACAGGGCACCACTGAAGCTTTCTTT. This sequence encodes CASSDYRQGTTEAFF.

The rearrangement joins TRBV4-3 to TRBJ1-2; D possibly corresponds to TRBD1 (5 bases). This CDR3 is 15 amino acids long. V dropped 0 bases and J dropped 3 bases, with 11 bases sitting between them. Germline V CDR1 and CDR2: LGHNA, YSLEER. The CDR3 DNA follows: TGCGCCAGCAGCCAAGAAAACGGCAGGGACTATGGCTACACCTTC. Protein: CASSQENGRDYGYTF.

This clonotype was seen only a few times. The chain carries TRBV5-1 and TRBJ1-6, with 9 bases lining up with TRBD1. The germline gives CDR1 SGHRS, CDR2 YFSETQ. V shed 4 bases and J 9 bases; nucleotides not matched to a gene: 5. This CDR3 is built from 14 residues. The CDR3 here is CASSRQGVTSPLHF. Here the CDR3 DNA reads TGCGCCAGCAGCCGACAGGGGGTGACTTCACCCCTCCACTTT.

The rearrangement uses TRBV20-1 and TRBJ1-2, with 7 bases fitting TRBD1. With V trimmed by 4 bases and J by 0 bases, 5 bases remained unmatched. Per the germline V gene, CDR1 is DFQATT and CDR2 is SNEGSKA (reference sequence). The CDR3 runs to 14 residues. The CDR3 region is CSATGGVSNYGYTF. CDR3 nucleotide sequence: TGCAGTGCTACAGGGGGGGTCTCTAACTATGGCTACACCTTC.

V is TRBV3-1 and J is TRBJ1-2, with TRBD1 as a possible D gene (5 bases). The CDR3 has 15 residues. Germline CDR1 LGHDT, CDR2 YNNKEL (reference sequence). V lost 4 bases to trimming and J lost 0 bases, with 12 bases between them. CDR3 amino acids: CASSPMAGPNYGYTF. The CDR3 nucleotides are TGTGCCAGCAGCCCCATGGCAGGGCCTAACTATGGCTACACCTTC. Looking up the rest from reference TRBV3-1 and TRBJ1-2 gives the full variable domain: DTAVSQTPKYLVTQMGNDKSIKCEQNLGHDTMYWYKQDSKKFLKIMFSYNNKELIINETVPNRFSPKSPDKAHLNLHINSLELGDSAVYFCASSPMAGPNYGYTFGSGTRLTVV.

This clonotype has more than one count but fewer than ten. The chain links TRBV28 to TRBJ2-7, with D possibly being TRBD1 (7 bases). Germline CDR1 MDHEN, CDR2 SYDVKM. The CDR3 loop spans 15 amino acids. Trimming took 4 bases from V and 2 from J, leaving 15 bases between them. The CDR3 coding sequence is TGTGCCAGCAGTTGGGCGGGACAGCTCCCCTACGAGCAGTACTTC. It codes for CASSWAGQLPYEQYF.

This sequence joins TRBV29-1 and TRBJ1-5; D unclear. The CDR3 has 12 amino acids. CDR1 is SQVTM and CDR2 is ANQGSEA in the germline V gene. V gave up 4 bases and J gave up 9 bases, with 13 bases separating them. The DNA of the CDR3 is TGCAGCGTTGGTGATCTTGTGGGGCCCCAGCATTTT. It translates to CSVGDLVGPQHF.

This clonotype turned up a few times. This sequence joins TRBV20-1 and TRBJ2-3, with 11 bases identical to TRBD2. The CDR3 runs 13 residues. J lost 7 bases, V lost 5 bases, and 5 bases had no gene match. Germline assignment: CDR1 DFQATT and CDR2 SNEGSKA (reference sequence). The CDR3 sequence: CSARRTSGYTQYF. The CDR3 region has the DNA TGCAGTGCTCGTAGGACTAGCGGGTATACGCAGTATTTT.

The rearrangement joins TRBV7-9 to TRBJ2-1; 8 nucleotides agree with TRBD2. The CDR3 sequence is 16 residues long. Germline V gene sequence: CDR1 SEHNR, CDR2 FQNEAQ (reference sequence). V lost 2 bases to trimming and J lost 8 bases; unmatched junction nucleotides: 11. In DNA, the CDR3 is TGTGCCAGCAGCTTAAGGGTAGCGGGGCCCTGGGATGAGCAGTTCTTC. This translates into CASSLRVAGPWDEQFF. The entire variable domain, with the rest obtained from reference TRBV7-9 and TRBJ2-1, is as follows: DTGVSQNPRHKITKRGQNVTFRCDPISEHNRLYWYRQTLGQGPEFLTYFQNEAQLEKSRLLSDRFSAERPKGSFSTLEIQRTEQGDSAMYLCASSLRVAGPWDEQFFGPGTRLTVL.

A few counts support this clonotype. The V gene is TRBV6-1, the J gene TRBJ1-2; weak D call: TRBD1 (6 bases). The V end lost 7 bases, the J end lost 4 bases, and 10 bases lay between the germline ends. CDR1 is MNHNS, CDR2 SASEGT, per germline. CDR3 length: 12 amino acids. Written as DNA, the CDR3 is TGTGCCAGCAAAGGACAGCTCTATGGCTACACCTTC. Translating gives CASKGQLYGYTF.